This T cell receptor beta chain was sequenced during a study of cytomegalovirus exposure and HLA in healthy donors. General observations from the study: According to reports, the classifier identified cytomegalovirus status with high specificity and sensitivity.

Using immunoSEQ multiplex PCR, the repertoire was profiled, and TCRdb retains in-frame clones only, with some absent. The sample yields 80,000 or so clones, 85% to 95% seen once. In the case of this clone: The antigen is unknown.

In germline, CDR1 is ENHRY, CDR2 SYGVKD. This CDR3 comprises 13 residues. V was pared by 5 bases and J by 4 bases, with 2 bases of the junction left unmatched. J is TRBJ1-1 and V is TRBV10-3; 9 nucleotides match TRBD1. The sample was PBMCs. The TCR comes from a woman between 18 and 30 years old in good health and CMV-seronegative. The CDR3 sequence: CAISPDRGTEAFF. The DNA for the CDR3 is TGTGCCATCAGTCCGGACAGGGGCACTGAAGCTTTCTTT.